This T cell receptor beta chain stems from a study of control samples from healthy donors and cancer patients. Only in-frame clones appear in the TCRdb table, and some are missing; sequencing was by immunoSEQ multiplex PCR. Seen here are over 100,000 clones, around 90% observed once, and the top ten hold about 2.5%. Trimming left V 0 bases short and J 3 bases short, with 10 bases between. Germline lookup yields CDR1 SGHRS and CDR2 YFSETQ. The CDR3 consists of 14 residues. Specimen: blood. The chain carries TRBV5-1 and TRBJ2-7; possibly TRBD1 for D (6 bases). This sequence originates from a man aged 40-50 years in good health. This CDR3 reads CASSLGQVIYEQYF. DNA of the CDR3: TGCGCCAGCAGCTTGGGACAGGTGATCTACGAGCAGTACTTC.